Presented here are 25 T cell receptor gamma chains from one specimen sequenced in a study of γδ T cells in repeated Plasmodium falciparum infection. TCRdb re-processed the multiplex PCR reads via CATT. Among over 5,000 gamma-chain clones, roughly 3.5% were seen once, and the ten largest hold under 35%. Flow sorting of PBMC yielded separate Vgamma9/Vdelta2+ and Vdelta2-negative gammadelta T cell populations for bulk repertoire analysis. Material: gamma-delta T cells from blood. The receptors come from a pool of human donors (malaria-infected and uninfected, not separated).

The sample holds many counts of this clone. A far bigger clonotype differs at one base, so this is likely a read error. This rearrangement joins TRGV9 to TRGJP. This CDR3 comprises 17 residues. CDR1 is GITISATS and CDR2 is ISYDGTV in the germline V gene (reference sequence). Here the CDR3 DNA reads TGTGCCTCGTGGGAGGTGCGGGATGAGTTGGGCAAAAAAATCAAGGTATTT. Translating it yields CASWEVRDELGKKIKVF.

The chain combines TRGV9 with TRGJ1 or TRGJ2. TCRdb leaves out the J gene; it was filled in here by matching the DNA to germline. Germline trimming cut 0 bases from V and 4 bases from J; bases unmatched to any gene: 6. The CDR3 spans 14 residues. The germline gives CDR1 GITISATS, CDR2 ISYDGTV (reference sequence). CDR3 sequence: CALWEVQGYYKKLF. CDR3 DNA: TGTGCCTTGTGGGAGGTGCAGGGGTATTATAAGAAACTCTTT.

This clone qualifies as medium-sized. This chain connects TRGV4 to TRGJ1 or TRGJ2. The CDR3 spans 13 residues. Trimming took 0 bases from V and 1 from J; bases not matched to a gene: 0. Germline V gene lookup returns CDR1 EGSTGY and CDR2 YDSYTSSV. In DNA form, the CDR3 reads TGTGCCACCTGGGATGGGAATTATTATAAGAAACTCTTT. Amino acid sequence: CATWDGNYYKKLF.

On this clone itself: It may be a read error: a sequence one base away is much more abundant. The identical CDR3 is also encoded by other nucleotide sequences in the sample. No call exists for the J gene, whereas the V gene is TRGV4. There are 13 residues in the CDR3. CDR1 EGSTGY and CDR2 YDSYTSSV come from the germline V gene. In DNA form, the CDR3 reads TGTGCCACCTGGGATGGAAGTTATTATAAAAAACTCTTT. Residues: CATWDGSYYKKLF.

A remark on this clone: The protein TCRdb lists belongs to a much larger clone and differs from this DNA's translation at residue 16, which points to a read error; the protein shown is made from the DNA. The rearrangement joins TRGV4 to TRGJP1. The germline V gene encodes CDR1 EGSTGY and CDR2 YDSYTSSV. This CDR3 is 17 amino acids long. CDR3 loop: CATWDGRPYTTGWFKTF. The CDR3 bases are TGTGCCACCTGGGATGGGCGGCCATATACCACTGGTTGGTTCAAGACATTT.

This clone has a handful of counts. This DNA's translation and the protein TCRdb lists, from a much larger clone, do not match at residue 13, likely due to a read error; the protein shown is translated from the DNA. The chain uses TRGV9 and TRGJP. The J gene was not available in TCRdb and was assigned here by matching the DNA to germline segments. This CDR3 region has 16 residues. Germline-derived CDR1 and CDR2 are GITISATS and ISYDGTV (reference sequence). The CDR3: CALWEEWELGKKVKVF. Here the CDR3 DNA reads TGTGCCTTGTGGGAGGAGTGGGAGTTGGGCAAAAAAGTCAAGGTATTT.

Within the sample, this clone is medium-sized. A read error is possible here, since a much larger clone lies one base away. Other DNA sequences from this sample encode an identical CDR3 as well. V and J are TRGV9 and TRGJP. The CDR3 sequence is 16 residues long. The V and J ends lost 0 bases and 7 bases, in that order; junction bases with no gene match: 3. Germline V gives CDR1 GITISATS, CDR2 ISYDGTV (reference sequence). The CDR3 region is CALWEVHELGKKIKVF. The CDR3 DNA is TGTGCCTTGTGGGAGGTGCACGAGTTGGGCAAAAAAATCAAGGTATTT.

This rearrangement joins TRGV9 to TRGJ1 or TRGJ2. The J gene, absent from TCRdb, was called here by matching the DNA to germline. CDR1 and CDR2 (germline): GITISATS, ISYDGTV (reference sequence). The CDR3 spans 11 residues. J lost 9 bases, V lost 2 bases, and 4 bases had no gene match. CDR3 DNA sequence: TGTGCCTTGTGGGAGGAGTCTAAGAAACTCTTT. Protein product: CALWEESKKLF.

This clone turned up a few times. The protein recorded in TCRdb matches a much larger clone and deviates from this DNA's translation at residue 7, suggesting a read error; the protein here is obtained by translating the DNA. This sequence joins TRGV9 and TRGJP. CDR1 is GITISATS, CDR2 ISYDGTV, per germline (reference sequence). The CDR3 is 17 residues long. J was trimmed by 5 bases and V by 0 bases; bases with no gene match: 4. The CDR3 loop is CALWEVQKELGKKIKVF. CDR3 nucleotide sequence: TGTGCCTTGTGGGAGGTGCAAAAAGAGTTGGGCAAAAAAATCAAGGTATTT.

Turning to this clone: With a far larger clone one base away, a read error is the likely cause. The CDR3 sequence is CALWEVHYIELGKKIKVF. Written as DNA, the CDR3 is TGTGCCTTGTGGGAGGTGCATTATATAGAGTTAGGCAAAAAAATCAAGGTATTT. V and J are TRGV9 and TRGJP. TCRdb records no J gene; here it was assigned by comparing the DNA to germline. The CDR3 is 18 amino acids. CDR1 is GITISATS and CDR2 is ISYDGTV in the germline V gene (reference sequence).

Notes on this clone: It differs at one base from a far larger clone, so likely a read error. Other DNA sequences in this specimen translate into the identical CDR3. This chain uses TRGV9 with TRGJ1 or TRGJ2. Here the J gene was assigned by germline matching of the DNA, as TCRdb has none. The CDR3 length is 18 residues. CDR1 GITISATS and CDR2 ISYDGTV come from the germline V gene (reference sequence). In DNA form, the CDR3 reads TGTGCCCTGTGGGAGGTCTGGCCTGTTTACTCGAATTATTATAAGAAACTCTTT. It codes for CALWEVWPVYSNYYKKLF.

The chain's CDR3 is CALWEVQGIVKKIKVF. CDR3 DNA: TGTGCCTTGTGGGAGGTCCAAGGGATAGTAAAAAAAATCAAGGTATTT. V and J are TRGV9 and TRGJP. No J gene is reported in TCRdb; it was inferred here by comparing the DNA with germline. Looked up from germline, CDR1 is GITISATS and CDR2 is ISYDGTV (reference sequence). The CDR3 is 16 residues long. V trimming: 1 base; J trimming: 16 bases; junction bases outside the gene matches: 13.

This clone was observed a few times. A read error likely explains this, since a far larger clone differs by one base. This specimen includes other DNA sequences encoding the same CDR3. This chain uses TRGV9 with TRGJP. Germline lookup yields CDR1 GITISATS and CDR2 ISYDGTV (reference sequence). CDR3 length: 16 residues. DNA for the CDR3: TGTGCCTTGTGGGAGGAGTGGGAGTTAGGCAAAAAAATCAAGGTATTT. Its protein is CALWEEWELGKKIKVF.

This clone occurred a few times. The protein recorded in TCRdb matches a much larger clone and deviates from this DNA's translation at residue 6, suggesting a read error; the protein here is obtained by translating the DNA. The rearrangement joins TRGV4 to TRGJP2. TCRdb records no J gene; here it was assigned by comparing the DNA to germline. After removal of 1 base from V and 5 bases from J, the junction contained 1 base not matched to a gene. Germline V gene sequence: CDR1 EGSTGY, CDR2 YDSYTSSV. The CDR3 has 13 residues. For the CDR3, the DNA is TGTGCCACCTGGGATGGCAGTGATTGGATCAAGACGTTT. Protein sequence: CATWDGSDWIKTF.

This clone turned up a few times. The translation of this DNA and the TCRdb protein of a much larger clone differ at residue 4, probably owing to a read error; the protein shown here is translated from the DNA. The V gene is TRGV8, the J gene TRGJ1 or TRGJ2. Trimming took 8 bases from V and 12 from J; bases not matched to a gene: 19. There are 13 residues in the CDR3. Germline V lookup: CDR1 VENAVY, CDR2 YDSYNSRV. The CDR3 spells CATLEYITQGKLF. DNA of the CDR3: TGTGCCACCTTGGAATACATTACGCAGGGGAAACTCTTT.

This clone was counted at least ten times. The TCRdb record carries a much larger clone's protein, which differs from this DNA's translation at residue 8; a read error is the likely cause, and the protein listed here is the DNA translation. The sample carries other DNA sequences with the same CDR3. The J gene is TRGJP1, the V gene TRGV4. V lost 4 bases and J lost 4; bases outside the gene matches: 12. Germline lookup yields CDR1 EGSTGY and CDR2 YDSYTSSV. The CDR3 has 16 residues. CDR3 nucleotide sequence: TGTGCCACCTGGGAGGGGGTAAGGGGCACTGGTTGGTTCAAGATATTT. Protein sequence: CATWEGVRGTGWFKIF.

This clone was observed a handful of times. TCRdb pairs this DNA with a much larger clone's protein that differs at residue 8, likely a read error; the protein shown was translated from the DNA. The chain carries TRGV9 and TRGJ1 or TRGJ2. The trim removed 5 bases at V and 0 bases at J, leaving 10 bases unmatched. The CDR3 covers 15 residues. The germline V gene has CDR1 GITISATS and CDR2 ISYDGTV (reference sequence). CDR3 residues: CALWGTKTNYYKKLF. In nucleotides, the CDR3 is TGTGCCTTGTGGGGGACCAAAACGAATTATTATAAGAAACTCTTT.

In the case of this clone: TCRdb shows a much larger clone's protein in place of this DNA's translation, and the two differ at residue 3, likely through a read error; the protein shown is translated from the DNA. J is TRGJ1 or TRGJ2 and V is TRGV2. TCRdb does not report a J gene; here it was assigned by matching the DNA to germline references. Germline V lookup: CDR1 EGSNGY, CDR2 YDSYNSKV. The CDR3 is 14 residues long. The DNA of the CDR3 is TGTGCCATCTGGGACGGTTTTTATTATTATAAGAAACTCTTT. Protein sequence: CAIWDGFYYYKKLF.

This clone turned up a few times. The protein recorded in TCRdb matches a much larger clone and deviates from this DNA's translation at residue 9, suggesting a read error; the protein here is obtained by translating the DNA. The rearrangement uses TRGV9 and TRGJP. The J gene was not available in TCRdb and was assigned here by matching the DNA to germline segments. This CDR3 comprises 17 residues. Germline lookup yields CDR1 GITISATS and CDR2 ISYDGTV (reference sequence). The CDR3 nucleotides read TGTGCCTTGTGGGAGGTGAAGCAAGGGTTGGGCAAAAAAATCAAGGTATTT. Protein: CALWEVKQGLGKKIKVF.

The sample holds a few counts of this clone. Since a far larger clone is one base different, this is likely a read error. This specimen includes other DNA sequences encoding the same CDR3. V usage is TRGV4 and J usage is TRGJ1 or TRGJ2. The J gene is absent in TCRdb and was assigned here via DNA matching to germline. CDR3 size: 12 residues. CDR1 is EGSTGY and CDR2 is YDSYTSSV in the germline V gene. The DNA of the CDR3 is TGCGCCACCTGGGATGAGGAAAGTAAGAAACTCTTT. Translating it yields CATWDEESKKLF.

Relative to its sample, this clone is medium-sized. V usage is TRGV3 and J usage is TRGJ1 or TRGJ2. V trimming: 0 bases; J trimming: 10 bases; junction bases outside the gene matches: 6. From germline, CDR1 is VTNTFY and CDR2 YDVSTARD (reference sequence). The CDR3 has 12 residues. The CDR3 here is CATWDRPGKKLF. As DNA, the CDR3 is TGTGCCACCTGGGACAGGCCAGGCAAGAAACTCTTT.

This clone was observed many times. DNA for the CDR3: TGTGCCACCTGGGATGGAGGCTATTATAAGAAACTCTTT. Protein product: CATWDGGYYKKLF. V usage is TRGV4 and J usage is TRGJ1 or TRGJ2. CDR3 length: 13 residues. The junction had 4 bases not matched to a gene; V was cut back by 1 base and J by 4 bases. Germline V gene sequence: CDR1 EGSTGY, CDR2 YDSYTSSV.

This clone was recorded a few times. This probably arose from a read error, given a far larger clone one base away. The sample carries other DNA sequences with the same CDR3. The rearrangement joins TRGV9 to TRGJ1 or TRGJ2. TCRdb gives no J gene; it was assigned here by matching the DNA to germline. The CDR3 is 13 residues long. Germline V lookup: CDR1 GITISATS, CDR2 ISYDGTV (reference sequence). The CDR3, as DNA: TGTGCCTTGTGGGAGACCCCTTATTACAAGAAACTCTTT. This codes for CALWETPYYKKLF.

Many counts were recorded for this clone. The protein given by TCRdb reflects a much larger clone and differs at residue 8 from this DNA's translation, likely from a read error; the protein shown is the DNA's translation. This chain connects TRGV9 to TRGJP. V was pared by 3 bases and J by 6 bases, with 8 bases of the junction left unmatched. The CDR3 spans 17 residues. Germline CDR1 is GITISATS and CDR2 is ISYDGTV (reference sequence). The chain's CDR3 is CALWEPLRELGKKIKVF. The CDR3, as DNA: TGTGCCTTGTGGGAGCCTTTGCGAGAGTTGGGCAAAAAAATCAAGGTATTT.

This clone appeared a few times. A single base is all that separates this from a far larger clone, so a read error is likely. The same CDR3 can be traced to other DNA sequences in this sample. The V gene is TRGV9; the J gene was not called. Germline V gene data show CDR1 as GITISATS and CDR2 as ISYDGTV (reference sequence). The CDR3 has 15 residues. The CDR3 protein is CALWDSELGKKIKVF. CDR3 nucleotides: TGTGCCTTGTGGGATTCCGAGTTGGGCAAAAAAATTAAGGTATTT.